This T cell receptor beta chain is from a study of cytomegalovirus exposure and HLA in healthy donors. Use of 60 Vbeta and 13 Jbeta primers characterized the PCR. Method: immunoSEQ multiplex PCR; TCRdb's copy keeps in-frame clones and lacks some. The table lists a few hundred thousand clones, 77% of them singletons. This clone has just a few counts. The CDR3 loop spans 15 amino acids. V was shortened by 2 bases and J by 2 bases, with 13 bases between the two germline ends. Germline CDR1 and CDR2: SGHRS and YFSETQ. The clonotype comes from a woman in her sixties or seventies in good health and CMV-seropositive. The sequenced sample consisted of PBMCs. The chain uses TRBV5-1 and TRBJ2-5, with D perhaps TRBD1 (5 bases). The CDR3 loop is CASSFLAGSQETQYF. The CDR3 DNA sequence: TGCGCCAGCAGCTTCCTGGCAGGGTCGCAAGAGACCCAGTACTTC.